A single T cell receptor beta chain is shown here with its context. This receptor's antigen is unknown. Per-base qualities were not stored, and no clone one base away is much larger. Between the V and J ends, shortened by 3 bases and 4 bases respectively, the junction contains 12 bases. The CDR3 sequence holds 15 residues, the cysteine and phenylalanine included. The DNA shown is the 45-base CDR3, in frame from base 1. The germline V gene provides CDR1 MNHEY and CDR2 SVGAGI. This sample was included in a study of blood T cell repertoires in COVID-19 (TCRdb year 2020). Describing the broader study: Samples from collaborators originated in the United States, Italy and Spain and spanned both the acute and convalescent phases of COVID-19. The material from the prospective study consisted of cDNA or gDNA derived from T cells, B-cell-depleted T cells, or PBMCs. Subjects who had been exposed to COVID-19, were actively infected with it, or had recovered from it provided the deeply sampled blood TCRbeta repertoires that made up the dataset. The repertoires were released in a freely available public database meant as a resource for research on the immune response to SARS-CoV-2. The samples were drawn from the first 160 participants of the ongoing ImmuneRACE study and from roughly 1,300 subjects provided by 6 global collaborators. The sample metadata nearly always contained a de-identified subject ID, COVID-19 status, age in years and sex. Where available, HLA class I and class II types were taken from metadata supplied by the sample provider and were not determined by assay-based typing. Results and caveats for the whole study, not just this receptor: How much clinical and demographic metadata was included differed by source and by participant, and the metadata was provided uncurated.

Collaborating institutions collected whole blood in K2EDTA tubes following their own protocols. For TCRbeta analysis, collaborators shipped samples as frozen whole blood, isolated PBMCs, or DNA extracted from either of those sample types. TCRbeta CDR3 regions were amplified from genomic DNA using the immunoSEQ Assay, a bias-controlled multiplex PCR. On the study's bioinformatics: The number of nucleated cells in each sample was estimated from the amplification of reference gene primers within the assay. To quantify the absolute abundance of each unique TCRbeta CDR3 rearrangement, sequence reads were collapsed and filtered. For each sample, productive Simpson clonality was calculated as the square root of Simpson's diversity index over productive rearrangements. As stored in TCRdb, this immuneACCESS dataset retains in-frame rearrangements with V and J assigned. A fraction of the clones does not appear; measured against another copy, unresolved V genes explain less than half of the discrepancy, and the remainder lacks a known reason. V, J and clone size reflect that table, while D and trimming were determined from the DNA. The table for this sample lists 250,000 or so clones; 85% to 90% of them were counted only once. Around 2.9% of the sample belongs to the ten largest clones.

The clonotype was recovered from a woman between 55 and 75 years old with acute or convalescent COVID-19. The sequencing sample was made of peripheral blood. The rearrangement combines TRBV6-5 with TRBJ2-2; a weak D assignment points to TRBD2 (7 bases agree). The CDR3 protein sequence reads: CASSYGGGPTGELFF. The sequenced DNA: TGTGCCAGCAGTTATGGGGGGGGGCCCACCGGGGAGCTGTTTTTT.